These 25 T cell receptor beta chains were all obtained from the same sample, sequenced in a study of blood T cells in healthy people across ages (dated by TCRdb to between 2014 and 2016). Library method: 5' RACE. Data came from an Illumina HiSeq 2500. A second about 7 to 11 cycle PCR used a sample-barcoded 5' primer and a J-beta primer mix. The raw public data were reprocessed by TCRdb itself: fastp quality trimming at Q25, MiXCR clonotype calling, in-frame beta chains only. All rows with the same CDR3 protein become a single entry with the most common DNA and genes. The sample includes roughly 1,800,000 distinct CDR3 sequences, with approximately 50% observed a single time. The ten largest clones capture about 2.1% of the sample. The specimen was blood. The receptors originated from a woman in her thirties or forties in good health.

The chain joins TRBV5-1 to TRBJ1-1; D remains ambiguous. Trimming shortened V by 1 base and J by 0 bases, and 13 bases separated the two germline ends. The germline V gene encodes CDR1 SGHRS and CDR2 YFSETQ. CDR3 length equals 16 residues. CDR3 region: CASSLIGGTVNTEAFF. Here the CDR3 DNA reads TGCGCCAGCAGCTTGATAGGAGGCACCGTGAACACTGAAGCTTTCTTT.

A few counts support this clonotype. This chain links TRBV9 with TRBJ2-1, with D unclear. V lost 5 bases, J lost 6 bases, and 9 bases lay in between. The CDR3 runs to 12 residues. Germline values: CDR1 SGDLS, CDR2 YYNGEE. The CDR3 protein is CASRGNVNEQFF. The CDR3 DNA reads as TGTGCCAGCAGGGGGAACGTCAATGAGCAGTTCTTC. Full variable domain (rest looked up from reference TRBV9 and TRBJ2-1): DSGVTQTPKHLITATGQRVTLRCSPRSGDLSVYWYQQSLDQGLQFLIQYYNGEERAKGNILERFSAQQFPDLHSELNLSSLELGDSALYFCASRGNVNEQFFGPGTRLTVL.

The chain employs TRBV20-1 and TRBJ2-7, with D unresolved. Judging by the DNA end, TRBJ2-5 fits better; the J call may be wrong. From germline, CDR1 is DFQATT and CDR2 SNEGSKA (reference sequence). This CDR3 is built from 14 residues. The CDR3 loop is CSARRPGPLETQYF. The CDR3 bases are TGCAGTGCTAGAAGGCCAGGACCTTTGGAGACCCAGTACTTC.

This clonotype was observed a few times. This rearrangement joins TRBV6-5 to TRBJ2-5; no firm D call. Trimming took 0 bases from V and 2 from J, leaving 13 bases between them. The CDR3 consists of 16 residues. The V gene's germline CDR1 is MNHEY and CDR2 SVGAGI. CDR3 sequence reads: CASSYSGLGSQETQYF. DNA of the CDR3: TGTGCCAGCAGTTACTCCGGTTTGGGGTCGCAAGAGACCCAGTACTTC.

The CDR3 spells CASSTGVPAGANVLTF. The CDR3 DNA follows: TGCGCCAGCAGCACAGGGGTCCCTGCTGGGGCCAACGTCCTGACTTTC. The J gene is TRBJ2-6, the V gene TRBV5-1; TRBD1 matches 7 bases. Losses at the gene ends were 4 bases for V and 2 bases for J; bases not matched to a gene: 6. Germline loops: CDR1 SGHRS, CDR2 YFSETQ. This CDR3 is 16 amino acids long.

The rearrangement uses TRBV20-1 and TRBJ2-7; perhaps TRBD1 as D (6 bases). This CDR3 contains 18 residues. CDR1 is DFQATT and CDR2 is SNEGSKA in the germline V gene (reference sequence). V lost 1 base to trimming and J lost 7 bases, with 29 bases between them. CDR3 DNA: TGCAGTGCTAGAGCAAGGGGGACGAATCTAAACTCTGCCAATGAGCAGTACTTC. This encodes CSARARGTNLNSANEQYF.

This clonotype was observed a handful of times. In nucleotides, the CDR3 is TGTGCCATCAGCGAGCCTCTAGCGGGGGGCCCGGCCTACAATGAGCAGTTCTTC. Its translation: CAISEPLAGGPAYNEQFF. V and J are TRBV10-3 and TRBJ2-1; 11 bases match TRBD2. Germline V gene data show CDR1 as ENHRY and CDR2 as SYGVKD. V gave up 6 bases and J gave up 2 bases; unmatched junction bases: 12. This CDR3 spans 18 amino acids.

Concerning this clonotype itself: One end of the junction is discordant with germline, which a read error may explain. The gene calls are TRBV12-3 or TRBV12-4 and TRBJ1-4; TRBD1 aligns across 9 bases. The length of the CDR3 is 17 residues. In DNA form, the CDR3 reads TGTGTCAGCAGTCCAGCCGGGACAGGGACGATTAATGAAAAACTGTTTTTT. Translation gives CVSSPAGTGTINEKLFF.

With regard to this clonotype: The conserved final phenylalanine or tryptophan is absent from the CDR3, which likely points to a read error. The chain employs TRBV27 and TRBJ2-3; no clear D gene. V lost 7 bases, J lost 0 bases, and 20 bases lay in between. The CDR3 contains 17 residues. The germline V gene has CDR1 MNHEY and CDR2 SMNVEV (reference sequence). This CDR3 is CASKTTPGTWSTDTQYY. The CDR3 bases are TGTGCCAGCAAAACGACACCGGGCACATGGAGCACAGATACGCAGTATTAT.

V and J are TRBV12-3 or TRBV12-4 and TRBJ2-6, with TRBD1 matching over 11 bases. V trimming: 8 bases; J trimming: 4 bases; junction bases outside the gene matches: 10. The CDR3 has 17 residues. CDR3 loop: CASLYGTGGAGANVLTF. The CDR3 DNA reads as TGTGCCAGCCTTTACGGGACAGGGGGAGCGGGGGCCAACGTCCTGACTTTC.

CDR3 region: CAISDSLPYGYTF. Here the CDR3 DNA reads TGTGCCATCAGTGACTCCTTGCCATATGGCTACACCTTC. The V call is TRBV10-3, the J call TRBJ1-2; the D is unclear. V was shortened by 3 bases and J by 5 bases, with 10 bases between the two germline ends. This CDR3 contains 13 residues. CDR1 is ENHRY and CDR2 is SYGVKD in the germline V gene.

V gene TRBV27 combines with J gene TRBJ1-2; no clear D gene. The CDR3 spans 16 residues. The V gene lost 5 bases and the J gene lost 2 bases, with 18 bases spanning the gap. CDR1 is MNHEY and CDR2 is SMNVEV in the germline V gene (reference sequence). The CDR3: CASSPRRVRPNYGYTF. The CDR3 DNA sequence: TGTGCCAGCAGTCCTCGGAGGGTACGGCCCAACTATGGCTACACCTTC.

The V and J genes are TRBV15 and TRBJ2-1, with 8 bases lining up with TRBD2. The trim removed 1 base at V and 6 bases at J, leaving 8 bases unmatched. The length of the CDR3 is 16 residues. Germline-derived CDR1 and CDR2 are LNHNV and YYDKDF (reference sequence). As DNA, the CDR3 is TGTGCCACCAGCAGAGGGGCAGCGGGGGTCACCAATGAGCAGTTCTTC. Its protein is CATSRGAAGVTNEQFF.

The chain joins TRBV21-1 to TRBJ2-7; the table's D call TRBD1 went unverified against the DNA. TRBV21-1 is recorded as a pseudogene. The CDR3 sequence is 15 residues long. As DNA, the CDR3 is TGTGCCAGCAGCAAAGGCGCGACAGGATCCTACGAGCAGTACTTC. Translating it yields CASSKGATGSYEQYF.

The chain recombines TRBV5-1 with TRBJ2-1; no firm D call. The CDR3 is 14 amino acids. V was clipped by 0 bases and J by 8 bases, with 12 bases between them. Germline loops: CDR1 SGHRS, CDR2 YFSETQ. The DNA for the CDR3 is TGCGCCAGCAGCTTGGACAGAACTACCGATGAGCAGTTCTTC. Translation: CASSLDRTTDEQFF.

The chain couples TRBV6-5 to TRBJ2-5, with TRBD2 identical over 12 bases. Germline assignment: CDR1 MNHEY and CDR2 SVGAGI. Trimming cost V 5 bases and J 11 bases; bases outside gene matches: 15. The CDR3 consists of 16 residues. In nucleotides, the CDR3 is TGTGCCAGCAGTCCTAGCGGGGGGGAATGGTTCAATGAGCAGTACTTC. It is translated as CASSPSGGEWFNEQYF.

The V gene is TRBV7-2, the J gene TRBJ2-1; D unresolved. From germline, CDR1 is SGHTA and CDR2 FQGNSA. Deletions cut 1 base from V and 7 bases from J, with 14 bases between. This CDR3 comprises 15 residues. CDR3 sequence (DNA): TGTGCCAGCAGCTTAGGCGCAGGCTTGAAGAATGAGCAGTTCTTC. Its protein product is CASSLGAGLKNEQFF.

This sequence joins TRBV5-4 and TRBJ2-4, with 7 bases matching TRBD2. V was pared by 2 bases and J by 13 bases, with 3 bases of the junction left unmatched. The CDR3 has 11 residues. Germline CDR1 and CDR2: SGHNT and YYREEE (reference sequence). The CDR3 loop is CASSFRGDQYF. The CDR3 DNA is TGTGCCAGCAGCTTTCGGGGGGACCAGTACTTC.

This clonotype was recorded a few times. The rearrangement joins TRBV5-1 to TRBJ2-1, with TRBD1 as a possible D gene (6 bases). This CDR3 is built from 14 residues. With 0 bases removed from V and 9 bases from J, the gap between germline ends came to 13 bases. Per germline, CDR1 SGHRS and CDR2 YFSETQ. CDR3 sequence: CASSLAKGDGEQFF. CDR3 sequence (DNA): TGCGCCAGCAGCTTGGCCAAGGGGGACGGTGAGCAGTTCTTC.

The chain joins TRBV28 to TRBJ1-4, with D unclear. V was clipped by 7 bases and J by 5 bases, with 17 bases between them. CDR1 is MDHEN, CDR2 SYDVKM, per germline. There are 15 residues in the CDR3. The CDR3 DNA is TGTGCCAGCATTAACCATGGAGGGATGAATGAAAAACTGTTTTTT. Translation gives CASINHGGMNEKLFF.

As concerns this clonotype: At one boundary the junction diverges from the germline segment, which might be a read error. The chain employs TRBV7-2 and TRBJ1-2, with 7 positions matching TRBD1. Germline V gene lookup returns CDR1 SGHTA and CDR2 FQGNSA. The CDR3 extends over 15 amino acids. The CDR3 DNA reads TGTGCCAGCAGCAAAGGAGGGGGCATAAACTATGGCTACATCTTC. This gives the protein CASSKGGGINYGYIF.

This clonotype was observed a handful of times. The chain has TRBV24-1 and TRBJ2-1, with 12 bases aligning to TRBD2. The CDR3 contains 15 residues. Unmatched junction bases numbered 7, after V lost 4 bases and J lost 10 bases. Germline V lookup: CDR1 KGHDR, CDR2 SFDVKD. CDR3 amino acids: CATSEPSGGAREQFF. CDR3 DNA: TGTGCCACCAGTGAGCCTAGCGGGGGGGCCAGGGAGCAGTTCTTC.

This clonotype was seen a single time. The chain couples TRBV12-3 or TRBV12-4 to TRBJ1-4, with D uncertain. The CDR3 covers 14 residues. The germline V and J ends were trimmed by 3 bases and 3 bases, with 8 bases remaining between them. CDR3 region: CASSFSHANEKLFF. The CDR3 region has the DNA TGTGCCAGCAGTTTCTCTCACGCTAATGAAAAACTGTTTTTT.

V and J are TRBV6-2 or TRBV6-3 and TRBJ2-1; D remains ambiguous. CDR3 length: 15 amino acids. V lost 4 bases and J 2 bases, leaving 12 bases between the germline ends. CDR1 and CDR2 (germline): MNHEY, SVGEGT. CDR3 loop: CASSFGVTTYNEQFF. The CDR3, as DNA: TGTGCCAGCAGTTTCGGTGTGACAACCTACAATGAGCAGTTCTTC.

The chain couples TRBV7-9 to TRBJ1-2; 9 nucleotides line up with TRBD1. This CDR3 has 18 amino acids. CDR1 is SEHNR and CDR2 is FQNEAQ in the germline V gene (reference sequence). V lost 5 bases to trimming and J lost 3 bases; unmatched junction nucleotides: 16. CDR3 DNA: TGTGCCAGCAGCAATCCGGGACAGGGTGTTTTCCTTGACTATGGCTACACCTTC. This translates into CASSNPGQGVFLDYGYTF.